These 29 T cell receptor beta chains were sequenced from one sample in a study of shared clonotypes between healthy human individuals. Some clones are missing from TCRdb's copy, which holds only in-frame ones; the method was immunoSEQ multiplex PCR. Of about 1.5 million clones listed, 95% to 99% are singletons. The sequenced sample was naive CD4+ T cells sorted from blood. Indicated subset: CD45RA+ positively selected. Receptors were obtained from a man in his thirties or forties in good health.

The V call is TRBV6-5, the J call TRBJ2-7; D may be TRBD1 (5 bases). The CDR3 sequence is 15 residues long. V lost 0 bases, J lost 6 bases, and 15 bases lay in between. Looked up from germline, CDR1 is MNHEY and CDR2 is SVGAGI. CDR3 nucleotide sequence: TGTGCCAGCAGTTACTCACCAGGGCCTGTGGGCGAGCAGTACTTC. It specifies CASSYSPGPVGEQYF.

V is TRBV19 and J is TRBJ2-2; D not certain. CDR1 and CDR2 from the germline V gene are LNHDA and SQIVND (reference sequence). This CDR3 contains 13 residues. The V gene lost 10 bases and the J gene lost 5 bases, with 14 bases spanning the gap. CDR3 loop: CATRLGWTGELFF. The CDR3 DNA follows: TGTGCCACTCGCCTGGGCTGGACCGGGGAGCTGTTTTTT.

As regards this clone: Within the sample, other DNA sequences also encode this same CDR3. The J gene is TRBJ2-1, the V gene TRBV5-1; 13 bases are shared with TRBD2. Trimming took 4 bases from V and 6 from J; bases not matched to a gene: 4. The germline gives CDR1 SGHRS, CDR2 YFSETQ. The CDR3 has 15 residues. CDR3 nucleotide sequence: TGCGCCAGCAGCCGCGGACTAGCGGGAGTCAATGAGCAGTTCTTC. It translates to CASSRGLAGVNEQFF.

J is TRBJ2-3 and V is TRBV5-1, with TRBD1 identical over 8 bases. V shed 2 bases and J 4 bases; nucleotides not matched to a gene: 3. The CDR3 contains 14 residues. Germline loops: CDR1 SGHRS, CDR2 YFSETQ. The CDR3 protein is CASSLPGGSDTQYF. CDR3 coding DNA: TGCGCCAGCAGCTTACCAGGGGGCTCAGATACGCAGTATTTT.

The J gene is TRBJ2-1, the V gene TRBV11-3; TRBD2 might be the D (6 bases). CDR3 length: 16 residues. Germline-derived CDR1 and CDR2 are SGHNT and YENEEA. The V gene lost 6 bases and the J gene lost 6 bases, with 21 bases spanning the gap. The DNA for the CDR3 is TGTGCCAGCAGTCATAACGTGGAACTGGAGGGCAATGAGCAGTTCTTC. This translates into CASSHNVELEGNEQFF.

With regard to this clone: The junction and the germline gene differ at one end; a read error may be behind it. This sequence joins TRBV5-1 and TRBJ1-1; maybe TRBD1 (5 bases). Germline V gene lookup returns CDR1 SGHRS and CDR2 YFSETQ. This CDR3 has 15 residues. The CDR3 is CASSLAQDGGTAAFF. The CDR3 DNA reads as TGCGCCAGCAGCTTGGCCCAAGATGGGGGGACTGCAGCTTTCTTT. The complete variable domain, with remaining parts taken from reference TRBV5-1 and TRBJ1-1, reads KAGVTQTPRYLIKTRGQQVTLSCSPISGHRSVSWYQQTPGQGLQFLFEYFSETQRNKGNFPGRFSGRQFSNSRSEMNVSTLELGDSALYLCASSLAQDGGTAAFFGQGTRLTVV.

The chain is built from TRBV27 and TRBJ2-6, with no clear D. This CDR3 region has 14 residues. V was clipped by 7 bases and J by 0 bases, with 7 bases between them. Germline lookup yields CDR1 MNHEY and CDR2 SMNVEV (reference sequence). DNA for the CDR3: TGTGCCAGCAAATACACCTCTGGGGCCAACGTCCTGACTTTC. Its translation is CASKYTSGANVLTF.

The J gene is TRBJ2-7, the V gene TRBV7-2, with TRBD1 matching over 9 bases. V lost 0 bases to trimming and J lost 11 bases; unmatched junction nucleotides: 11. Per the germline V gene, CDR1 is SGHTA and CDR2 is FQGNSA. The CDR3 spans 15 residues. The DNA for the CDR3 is TGTGCCAGCAGCTTAGCGTTAGGGGGACAGGGCCCAAAGTACTTC. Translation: CASSLALGGQGPKYF.

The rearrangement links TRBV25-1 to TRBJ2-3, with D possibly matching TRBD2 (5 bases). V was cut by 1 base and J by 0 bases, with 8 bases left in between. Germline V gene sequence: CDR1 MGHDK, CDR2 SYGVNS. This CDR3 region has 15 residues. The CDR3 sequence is CASSESGKSTDTQYF. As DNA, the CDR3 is TGTGCCAGCAGTGAATCCGGGAAAAGCACAGATACGCAGTATTTT.

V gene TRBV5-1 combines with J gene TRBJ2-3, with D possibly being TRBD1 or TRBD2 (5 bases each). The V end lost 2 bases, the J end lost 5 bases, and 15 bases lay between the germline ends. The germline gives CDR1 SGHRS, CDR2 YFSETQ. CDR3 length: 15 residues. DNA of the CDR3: TGCGCCAGCAGCTTTGCTGGGGGAGAGGGAGATACGCAGTATTTT. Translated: CASSFAGGEGDTQYF.

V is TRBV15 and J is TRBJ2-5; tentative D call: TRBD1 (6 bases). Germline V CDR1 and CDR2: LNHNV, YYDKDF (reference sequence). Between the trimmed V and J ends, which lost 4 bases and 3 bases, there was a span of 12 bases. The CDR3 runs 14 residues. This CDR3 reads CATSKGQNKETQYF. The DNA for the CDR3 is TGTGCCACCAGCAAGGGACAAAACAAAGAGACCCAGTACTTC.

CDR3 bases: TGTGCCAGCAGCGTAGTCGCCGGGACTAGCGGTGCCCAGTCCTACAATGAGCAGTTCTTC. It encodes CASSVVAGTSGAQSYNEQFF. The chain joins TRBV9 to TRBJ2-1; 11 bases match TRBD2. V trimming: 0 bases; J trimming: 1 base; junction bases outside the gene matches: 12. CDR3 length: 20 residues. Germline CDR1 and CDR2: SGDLS and YYNGEE.

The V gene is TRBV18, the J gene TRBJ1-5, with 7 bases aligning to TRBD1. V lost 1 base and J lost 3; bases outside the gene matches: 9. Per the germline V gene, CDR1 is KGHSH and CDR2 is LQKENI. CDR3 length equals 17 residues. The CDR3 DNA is TGTGCCAGCTCACCACGGGGGGACAGACTAGTCAATCAGCCCCAGCATTTT. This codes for CASSPRGDRLVNQPQHF.

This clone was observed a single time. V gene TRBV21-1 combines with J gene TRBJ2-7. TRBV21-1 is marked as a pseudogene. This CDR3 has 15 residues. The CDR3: CASSKIERLIDEQYF. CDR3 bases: TGTGCCAGCAGCAAAATTGAACGGCTTATCGACGAGCAGTACTTC.

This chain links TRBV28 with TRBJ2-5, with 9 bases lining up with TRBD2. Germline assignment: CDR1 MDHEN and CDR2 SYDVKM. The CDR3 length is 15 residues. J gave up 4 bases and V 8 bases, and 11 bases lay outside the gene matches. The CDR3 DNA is TGTGCCAGCGAGGTAGTAGCGGGAGACGGAGAGACCCAGTACTTC. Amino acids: CASEVVAGDGETQYF. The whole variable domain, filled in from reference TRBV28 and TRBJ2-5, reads DVKVTQSSRYLVKRTGEKVFLECVQDMDHENMFWYRQDPGLGLRLIYFSYDVKMKEKGDIPEGYSVSREKKERFSLILESASTNQTSMYLCASEVVAGDGETQYFGPGTRLLVL.

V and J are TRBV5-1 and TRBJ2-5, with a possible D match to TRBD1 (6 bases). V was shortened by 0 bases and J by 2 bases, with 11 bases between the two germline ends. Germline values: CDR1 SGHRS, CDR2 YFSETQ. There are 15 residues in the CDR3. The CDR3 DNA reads TGCGCCAGCAGCTTGGTCGACAGGTTGCAAGAGACCCAGTACTTC. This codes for CASSLVDRLQETQYF. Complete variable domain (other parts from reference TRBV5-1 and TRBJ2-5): KAGVTQTPRYLIKTRGQQVTLSCSPISGHRSVSWYQQTPGQGLQFLFEYFSETQRNKGNFPGRFSGRQFSNSRSEMNVSTLELGDSALYLCASSLVDRLQETQYFGPGTRLLVL.

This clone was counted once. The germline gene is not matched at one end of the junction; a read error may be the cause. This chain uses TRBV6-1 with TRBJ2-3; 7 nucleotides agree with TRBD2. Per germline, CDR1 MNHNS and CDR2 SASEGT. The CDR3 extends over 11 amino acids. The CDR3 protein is CASSEPRTRIF. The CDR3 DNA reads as TGTGCCAGCAGTGAACCGAGGACTAGAATCTTT.

The CDR3 reads CATSRAGQGARELFF. CDR3 nucleotides: TGTGCCACCAGCAGAGCCGGACAGGGGGCAAGGGAGCTGTTTTTT. V is TRBV15 and J is TRBJ2-2; 11 nucleotides align to TRBD1. From germline, CDR1 is LNHNV and CDR2 YYDKDF (reference sequence). The CDR3 extends over 15 amino acids. V dropped 1 base and J dropped 9; count of bases not matched to a gene: 4.

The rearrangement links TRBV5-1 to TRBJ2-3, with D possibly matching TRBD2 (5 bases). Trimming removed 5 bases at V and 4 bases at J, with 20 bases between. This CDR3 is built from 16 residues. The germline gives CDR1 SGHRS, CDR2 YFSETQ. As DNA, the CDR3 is TGCGCCAGCAGTGTGTTAGCGCCCCGTTCCGCAGATACGCAGTATTTT. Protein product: CASSVLAPRSADTQYF.

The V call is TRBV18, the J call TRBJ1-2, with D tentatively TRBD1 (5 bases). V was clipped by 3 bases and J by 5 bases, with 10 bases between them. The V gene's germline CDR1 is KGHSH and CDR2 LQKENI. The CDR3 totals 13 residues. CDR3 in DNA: TGTGCCAGCTCACCCGGCAGGGAATATGGCTACACCTTC. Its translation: CASSPGREYGYTF. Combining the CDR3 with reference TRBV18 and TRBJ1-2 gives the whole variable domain NAGVMQNPRHLVRRRGQEARLRCSPMKGHSHVYWYRQLPEEGLKFMVYLQKENIIDESGMPKERFSAEFPKEGPSILRIQQVVRGDSAAYFCASSPGREYGYTFGSGTRLTVV.

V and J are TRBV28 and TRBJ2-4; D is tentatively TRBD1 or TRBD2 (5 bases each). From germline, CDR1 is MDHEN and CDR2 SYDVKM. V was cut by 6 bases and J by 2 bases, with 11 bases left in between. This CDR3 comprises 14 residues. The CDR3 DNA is TGTGCCAGCAGGGAGGCAGGGACCAAAAACATTCAGTACTTC. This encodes CASREAGTKNIQYF.

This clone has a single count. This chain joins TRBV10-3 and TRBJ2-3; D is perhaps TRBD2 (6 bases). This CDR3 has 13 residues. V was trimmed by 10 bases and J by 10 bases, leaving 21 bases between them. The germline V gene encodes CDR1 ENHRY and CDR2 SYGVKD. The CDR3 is CASRDSGWGSQYF. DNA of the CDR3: TGTGCCAGTCGGGACTCCGGTTGGGGATCGCAGTATTTT.

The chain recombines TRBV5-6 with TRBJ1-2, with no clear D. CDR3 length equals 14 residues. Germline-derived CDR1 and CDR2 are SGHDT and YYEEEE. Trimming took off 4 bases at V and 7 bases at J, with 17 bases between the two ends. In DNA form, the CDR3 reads TGTGCCAGCAGCCCGCGCGTCTCCGTGCGTGGCTACACCTTC. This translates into CASSPRVSVRGYTF.

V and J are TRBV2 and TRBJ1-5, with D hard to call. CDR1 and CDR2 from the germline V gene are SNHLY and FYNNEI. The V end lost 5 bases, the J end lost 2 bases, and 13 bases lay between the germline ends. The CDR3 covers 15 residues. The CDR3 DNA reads TGTGCCAGCAGTTCTAGGGCGTACGGCAATCAGCCCCAGCATTTT. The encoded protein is CASSSRAYGNQPQHF.

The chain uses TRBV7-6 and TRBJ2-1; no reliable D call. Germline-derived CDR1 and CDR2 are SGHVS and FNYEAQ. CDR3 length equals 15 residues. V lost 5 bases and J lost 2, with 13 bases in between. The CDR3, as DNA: TGTGCCAGCAGCAGAACTGGGTTCCCCTACAATGAGCAGTTCTTC. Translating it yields CASSRTGFPYNEQFF. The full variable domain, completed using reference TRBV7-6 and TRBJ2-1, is GAGVSQSPRYKVTKRGQDVALRCDPISGHVSLYWYRQALGQGPEFLTYFNYEAQQDKSGLPNDRFSAERPEGSISTLTIQRTEQRDSAMYRCASSRTGFPYNEQFFGPGTRLTVL.

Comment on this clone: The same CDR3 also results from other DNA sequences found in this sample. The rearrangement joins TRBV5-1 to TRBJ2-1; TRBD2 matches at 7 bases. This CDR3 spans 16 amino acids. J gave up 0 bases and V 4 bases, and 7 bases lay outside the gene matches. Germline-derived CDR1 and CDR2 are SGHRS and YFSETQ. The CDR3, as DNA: TGCGCCAGCAGCCTTGGAGGCGGGAGCTCCTACAATGAGCAGTTCTTC. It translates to CASSLGGGSSYNEQFF.

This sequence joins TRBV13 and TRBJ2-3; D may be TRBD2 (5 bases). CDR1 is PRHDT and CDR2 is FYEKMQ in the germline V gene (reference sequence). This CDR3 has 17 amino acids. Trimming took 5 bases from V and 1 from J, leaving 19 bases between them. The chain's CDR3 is CASSPRETLSRTDTQYF. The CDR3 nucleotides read TGTGCCAGCAGCCCCCGGGAAACCCTTAGTCGCACAGATACGCAGTATTTT.

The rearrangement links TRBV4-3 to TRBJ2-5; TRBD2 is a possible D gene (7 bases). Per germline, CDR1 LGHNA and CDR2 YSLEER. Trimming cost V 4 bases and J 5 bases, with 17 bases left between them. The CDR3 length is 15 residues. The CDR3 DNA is TGCGCCAGCAGCCCTCATACGGGGGGCGTGGAGACCCAGTACTTC. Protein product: CASSPHTGGVETQYF.

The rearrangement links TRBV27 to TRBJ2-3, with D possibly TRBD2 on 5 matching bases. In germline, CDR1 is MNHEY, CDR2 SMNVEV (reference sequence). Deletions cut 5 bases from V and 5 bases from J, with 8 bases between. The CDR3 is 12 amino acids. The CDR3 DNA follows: TGTGCCAGCAGTCCCACTAGAGATACGCAGTATTTT. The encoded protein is CASSPTRDTQYF.